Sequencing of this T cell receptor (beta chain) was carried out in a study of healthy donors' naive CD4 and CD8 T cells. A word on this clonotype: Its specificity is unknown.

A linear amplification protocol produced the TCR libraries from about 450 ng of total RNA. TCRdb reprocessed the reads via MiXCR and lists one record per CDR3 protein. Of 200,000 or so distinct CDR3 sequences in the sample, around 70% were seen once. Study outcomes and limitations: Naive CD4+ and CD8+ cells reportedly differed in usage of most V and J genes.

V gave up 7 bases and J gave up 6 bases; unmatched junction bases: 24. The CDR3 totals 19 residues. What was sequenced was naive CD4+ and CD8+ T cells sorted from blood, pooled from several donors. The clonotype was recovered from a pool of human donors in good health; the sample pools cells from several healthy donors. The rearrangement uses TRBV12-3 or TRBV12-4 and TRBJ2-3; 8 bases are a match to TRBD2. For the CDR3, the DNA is TGTGCCAGCAACCCGGGCCGGAGGGGACTAGTCAGGTCGGTCGATACGCAGTATTTT. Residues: CASNPGRRGLVRSVDTQYF.